The 11 T cell receptor beta chains below come from one sample, sequenced in a study of OX40 agonist ivuxolimab in advanced cancers. The library relied on the immunoSEQ multiplex PCR assay. TCRdb mirrors the immuneACCESS table, restricted to in-frame sequences. Some clones are absent from its copies; in checked studies, under half trace to an unresolved V gene, and the reason for the others is unknown. For this sample there are about 98,000 clones; about 92% appear just once. Roughly 0.26% of the sample lies in the top ten. The starting material was CD4+ or CD8+ T cells sorted from blood, obtained in a trial of the OX40 agonist ivuxolimab. These receptor sequences come from an adult with an advanced solid tumor such as melanoma, head and neck, liver or kidney cancer.

The chain joins TRBV10-2 to TRBJ1-1; 8 bases line up with TRBD1. Losses at the gene ends were 0 bases for V and 0 bases for J; bases not matched to a gene: 6. Looked up from germline, CDR1 is WSHSY and CDR2 is SAAADI. The CDR3 is made up of 17 amino acids. This chain's CDR3 is CASSESATGEMNTEAFF. The DNA for the CDR3 is TGCGCCAGCAGTGAGTCGGCGACAGGGGAGATGAACACTGAAGCTTTCTTT.

The rearrangement uses TRBV19 and TRBJ1-5; possible D gene TRBD1, 6 bases. The CDR3 loop spans 14 amino acids. From germline, CDR1 is LNHDA and CDR2 SQIVND (reference sequence). The germline V and J ends were trimmed by 6 bases and 3 bases, with 12 bases remaining between them. The CDR3 region is CASSQGWLNQPQHF. The DNA of the CDR3 is TGTGCCAGTAGCCAGGGGTGGCTCAATCAGCCCCAGCATTTT.

The gene calls are TRBV29-1 and TRBJ1-5, with D unclear. The V and J ends lost 6 bases and 9 bases respectively, with 15 bases between them. The germline gives CDR1 SQVTM, CDR2 ANQGSEA. The CDR3 is 12 residues long. CDR3: CSVAFEERPQHF. The CDR3 nucleotides are TGCAGCGTGGCCTTCGAAGAGCGGCCCCAGCATTTT.

The chain carries TRBV4-1 and TRBJ1-6; D not resolved. Germline V gene lookup returns CDR1 MGHRA and CDR2 YSYEKL. The CDR3 consists of 16 residues. V was shortened by 0 bases and J by 4 bases, with 10 bases between the two germline ends. CDR3 in amino acids: CASSQDRRAYNSPLHF. DNA of the CDR3: TGCGCCAGCAGCCAAGATCGGCGAGCATATAATTCACCCCTCCACTTT.

The J gene is TRBJ1-5, the V gene TRBV7-9; no clear D. V was cut by 0 bases and J by 9 bases, with 21 bases left in between. Per germline, CDR1 SEHNR and CDR2 FQNEAQ (reference sequence). This CDR3 has 17 residues. CDR3 sequence reads: CASSLAGGFSTEAPQHF. DNA for the CDR3: TGTGCCAGCAGCTTAGCCGGCGGGTTTTCAACAGAAGCGCCCCAGCATTTT.

This clone was found once. The chain combines TRBV28 with TRBJ1-5, with TRBD1 identical over 8 bases. With V trimmed by 3 bases and J by 7 bases, 14 bases remained unmatched. The germline gives CDR1 MDHEN, CDR2 SYDVKM. This CDR3 has 17 residues. The chain's CDR3 is CASSLIRGLPGQQPQHF. The CDR3 coding sequence is TGTGCCAGCAGTTTGATCAGGGGGCTCCCAGGGCAACAGCCCCAGCATTTT.

J is TRBJ2-3 and V is TRBV30; weak D call: TRBD2 (6 bases). This CDR3 region has 16 residues. Trimming cost V 1 base and J 3 bases, with 17 bases left between them. Germline CDR1 is GTSNPN and CDR2 is SVGIG (reference sequence). Written as DNA, the CDR3 is TGTGCCTGGAGTGGAGTTTTGGGACTTACTACAGATACGCAGTATTTT. This sequence encodes CAWSGVLGLTTDTQYF.

V and J are TRBV5-4 and TRBJ1-4; the match to TRBD1 covers 11 bases. Germline-derived CDR1 and CDR2 are SGHNT and YYREEE (reference sequence). The CDR3 extends over 15 amino acids. V shed 4 bases and J 8 bases; nucleotides not matched to a gene: 7. CDR3 region: CASSTWTGGREKLFF. The CDR3 DNA is TGTGCCAGCAGCACATGGACAGGGGGCAGAGAAAAACTGTTTTTT.

This rearrangement joins TRBV28 to TRBJ1-1; weak D call: TRBD1 (5 bases). Trimming took 5 bases from V and 1 from J, leaving 14 bases between them. CDR3 length: 15 amino acids. The germline V gene has CDR1 MDHEN and CDR2 SYDVKM. The chain's CDR3 is CASSHITGWNTEAFF. DNA for the CDR3: TGTGCCAGCAGTCACATCACAGGTTGGAACACTGAAGCTTTCTTT.

CDR3 bases: TGTGCCAGCGCCAGGGGCTCTGGAAACACCATATATTTT. Residues: CASARGSGNTIYF. V gene TRBV6-5 combines with J gene TRBJ1-3, with D perhaps matching TRBD1 (6 bases). This CDR3 is built from 13 residues. The ends were cut back, 8 bases at V and 0 bases at J, with 8 bases in the middle. Looked up from germline, CDR1 is MNHEY and CDR2 is SVGAGI.

The rearrangement uses TRBV9 and TRBJ1-6; 8 bases map to TRBD1. Germline trimming cut 4 bases from V and 9 bases from J; bases unmatched to any gene: 12. CDR1 and CDR2 (germline): SGDLS, YYNGEE. The CDR3 extends over 16 amino acids. CDR3 sequence reads: CASSPYLRDRGSPLHF. CDR3 coding DNA: TGTGCCAGCAGCCCCTACCTCCGCGACAGGGGTTCACCCCTCCACTTT.